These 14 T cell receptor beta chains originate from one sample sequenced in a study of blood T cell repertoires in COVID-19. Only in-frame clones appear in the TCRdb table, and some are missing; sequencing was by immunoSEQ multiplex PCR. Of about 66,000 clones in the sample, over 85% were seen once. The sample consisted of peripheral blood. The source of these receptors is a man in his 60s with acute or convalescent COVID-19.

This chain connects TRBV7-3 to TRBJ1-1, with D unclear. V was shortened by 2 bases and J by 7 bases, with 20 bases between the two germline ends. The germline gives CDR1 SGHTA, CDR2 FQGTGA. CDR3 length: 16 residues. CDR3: CASSLLGVGVSGEAFF. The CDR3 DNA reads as TGTGCCAGCAGCTTACTTGGAGTGGGAGTAAGCGGTGAAGCTTTCTTT.

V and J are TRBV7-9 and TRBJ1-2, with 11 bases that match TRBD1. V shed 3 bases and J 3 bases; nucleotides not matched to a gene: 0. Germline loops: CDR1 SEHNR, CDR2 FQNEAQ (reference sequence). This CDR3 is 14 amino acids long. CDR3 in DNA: TGTGCCAGCAGCTTGGGACAGGGGGACTATGGCTACACCTTC. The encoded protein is CASSLGQGDYGYTF.

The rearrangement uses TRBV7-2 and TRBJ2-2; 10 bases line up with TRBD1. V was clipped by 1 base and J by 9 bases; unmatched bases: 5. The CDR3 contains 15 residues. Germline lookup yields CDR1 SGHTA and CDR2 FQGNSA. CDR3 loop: CASSLGGQGRRELFF. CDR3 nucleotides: TGTGCCAGCAGCTTAGGGGGACAGGGGAGGAGGGAGCTGTTTTTT.

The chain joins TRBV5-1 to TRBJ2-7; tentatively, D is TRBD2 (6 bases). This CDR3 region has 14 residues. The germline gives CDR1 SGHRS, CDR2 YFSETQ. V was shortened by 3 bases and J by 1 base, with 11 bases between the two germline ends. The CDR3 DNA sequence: TGCGCCAGCAGCTCGGGAGTGGGGTCCTACGAGCAGTACTTC. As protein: CASSSGVGSYEQYF.

Here the CDR3 DNA reads TGCGCCAGCAGCTTGGCCGAGGACTATGGCTACACCTTC. This gives the protein CASSLAEDYGYTF. The J gene is TRBJ1-2, the V gene TRBV5-1; D gene ambiguous. This CDR3 is 13 amino acids long. CDR1 and CDR2 (germline): SGHRS, YFSETQ. Trimming took 0 bases from V and 3 from J, leaving 6 bases between them.

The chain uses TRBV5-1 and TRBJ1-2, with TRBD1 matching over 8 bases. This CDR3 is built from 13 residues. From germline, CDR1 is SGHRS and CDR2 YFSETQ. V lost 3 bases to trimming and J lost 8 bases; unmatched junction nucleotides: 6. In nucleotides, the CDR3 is TGCGCCAGCAGCTCTGGACAGGGCCTGGGCTACACCTTC. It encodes CASSSGQGLGYTF.

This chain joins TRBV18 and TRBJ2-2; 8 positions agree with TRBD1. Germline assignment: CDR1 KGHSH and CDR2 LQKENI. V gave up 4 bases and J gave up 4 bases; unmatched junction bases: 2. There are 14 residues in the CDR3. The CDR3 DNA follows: TGTGCCAGCTCACTAGACAGGGGCACCGGGGAGCTGTTTTTT. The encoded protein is CASSLDRGTGELFF.

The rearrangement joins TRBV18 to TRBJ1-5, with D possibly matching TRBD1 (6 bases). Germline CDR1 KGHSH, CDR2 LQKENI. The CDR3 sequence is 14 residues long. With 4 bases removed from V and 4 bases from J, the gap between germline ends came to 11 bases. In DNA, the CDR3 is TGTGCCAGCTCACTGGACAGCCTGAATCAGCCCCAGCATTTT. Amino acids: CASSLDSLNQPQHF.

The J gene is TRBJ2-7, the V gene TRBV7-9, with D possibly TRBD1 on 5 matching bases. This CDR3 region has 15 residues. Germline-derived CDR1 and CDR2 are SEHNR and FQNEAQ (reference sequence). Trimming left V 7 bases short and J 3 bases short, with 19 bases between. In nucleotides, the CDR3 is TGTGCCAGCACGCTAACAGGAAAGTCCCTCTACGAGCAGTACTTC. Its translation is CASTLTGKSLYEQYF.

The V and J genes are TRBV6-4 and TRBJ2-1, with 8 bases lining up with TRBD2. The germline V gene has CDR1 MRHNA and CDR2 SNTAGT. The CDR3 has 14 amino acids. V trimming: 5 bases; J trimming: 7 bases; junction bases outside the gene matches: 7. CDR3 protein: CASSLGGGRNEQFF. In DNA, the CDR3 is TGTGCCAGCAGTCTCGGGGGGGGCCGAAATGAGCAGTTCTTC.

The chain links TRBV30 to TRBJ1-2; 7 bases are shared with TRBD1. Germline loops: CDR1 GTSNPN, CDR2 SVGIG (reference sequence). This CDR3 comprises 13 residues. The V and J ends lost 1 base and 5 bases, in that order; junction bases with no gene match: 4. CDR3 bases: TGTGCCTGGAGTGCCGGACAGGAGTATGGCTACACCTTC. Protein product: CAWSAGQEYGYTF.

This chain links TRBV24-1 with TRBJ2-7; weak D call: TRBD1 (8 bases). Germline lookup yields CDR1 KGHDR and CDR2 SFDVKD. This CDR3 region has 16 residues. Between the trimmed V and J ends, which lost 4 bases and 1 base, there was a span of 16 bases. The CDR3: CATSDGGTGRSYEQYF. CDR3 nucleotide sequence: TGTGCCACCAGTGACGGGGGGACAGGAAGATCCTACGAGCAGTACTTC.

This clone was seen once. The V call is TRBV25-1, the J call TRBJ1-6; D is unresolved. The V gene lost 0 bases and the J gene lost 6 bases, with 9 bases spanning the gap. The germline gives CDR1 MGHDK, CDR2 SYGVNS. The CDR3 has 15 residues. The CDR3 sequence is CASSEYPSGNSPLHF. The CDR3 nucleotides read TGTGCCAGCAGTGAATACCCCTCAGGTAATTCACCCCTCCACTTT.

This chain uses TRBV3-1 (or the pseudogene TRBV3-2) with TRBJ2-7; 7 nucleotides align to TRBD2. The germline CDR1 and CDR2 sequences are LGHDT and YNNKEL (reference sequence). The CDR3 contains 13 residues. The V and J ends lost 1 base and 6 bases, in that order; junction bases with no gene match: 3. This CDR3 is CASSQVSSGEQYF. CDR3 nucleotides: TGTGCCAGCAGCCAAGTGTCTAGCGGCGAGCAGTACTTC.